This T cell receptor beta chain is from a study of cytomegalovirus exposure and HLA in healthy donors. Study background: Around 77 million unique TCRs from HLA-typed donors made up an early data release.

Germline V CDR1 and CDR2: SGHAT, FQDESV (reference sequence). Trimming took 5 bases from V and 0 from J; bases not matched to a gene: 8. The CDR3 length is 18 residues. The PCR had 60 Vbeta and 13 Jbeta primers. Measured with immunoSEQ multiplex PCR; TCRdb has only the in-frame clones, and not every one. The sample shows under 130,000 clones, approximately 82% of them seen only once. Sequenced input: PBMCs. This chain links TRBV11-1 with TRBJ2-3; 13 positions match TRBD2. The receptor was derived from a man between 40 and 49 years old in good health and CMV-seropositive. CDR3 coding DNA: TGTGCCAGCAGCCTGGGACTAGCGGGAATTCCTAGCACAGATACGCAGTATTTT. Translation gives CASSLGLAGIPSTDTQYF.